This passage covers 24 T cell receptor beta chains from one sample sequenced in a study of Graves' ophthalmopathy and Graves' hyperthyroidism. From RNA, the CDR3 regions of TCR beta chains were amplified and sequenced. First-round RT-PCR used HTBI primers; second-round multiplex PCR followed. TCRdb fed the multiplex PCR reads into MiXCR, producing one record per CDR3 protein. The sample shows under 350,000 distinct CDR3 sequences, about a sixth of them seen only once. Sequenced: peripheral blood. The receptors stem from an adult man with Graves' ophthalmopathy.

The chain uses TRBV28 and TRBJ1-1; possibly TRBD1 for D (6 bases). Per germline, CDR1 MDHEN and CDR2 SYDVKM. Trimming shortened V by 3 bases and J by 3 bases, and 14 bases separated the two germline ends. The CDR3 spans 15 residues. The CDR3 protein is CASSFQGRGYTEAFF. The CDR3 DNA is TGTGCCAGCAGTTTCCAGGGAAGGGGGTACACTGAAGCTTTCTTT.

In this sample, this clonotype turned up many times. The V call is TRBV30, the J call TRBJ2-6; tentatively, D is TRBD1 (6 bases). Germline CDR1 GTSNPN, CDR2 SVGIG (reference sequence). Trimming removed 2 bases from V and 1 base from J, with 9 bases in between. This CDR3 contains 15 residues. The chain's CDR3 is CAWSQQGSGANVLTF. The CDR3 DNA follows: TGTGCCTGGAGTCAACAGGGATCTGGGGCCAACGTCCTGACTTTC.

This clonotype has at least ten counts. The chain uses TRBV15 and TRBJ1-1, with a possible D match to TRBD1 (6 bases). Germline loops: CDR1 LNHNV, CDR2 YYDKDF (reference sequence). This CDR3 is 12 amino acids long. V lost 8 bases to trimming and J lost 5 bases, with 12 bases between them. In DNA, the CDR3 is TGTGCCACCGGGGGGCGCGGGACTGAAGCTTTCTTT. Its translation is CATGGRGTEAFF. Variable domain in full (rest from reference TRBV15 and TRBJ1-1): DAMVIQNPRYQVTQFGKPVTLSCSQTLNHNVMYWYQQKSSQAPKLLFHYYDKDFNNEADTPDNFQSRRPNTSFCFLDIRSPGLGDTAMYLCATGGRGTEAFFGQGTRLTVV.

This clonotype was seen at least ten times. This chain joins TRBV7-2 and TRBJ1-2; a possible D gene is TRBD1 (6 bases). The ends were cut back, 3 bases at V and 7 bases at J, with 9 bases in the middle. Germline CDR1 and CDR2: SGHTA and FQGNSA. The CDR3 has 12 residues. In nucleotides, the CDR3 is TGTGCCAGCAGCTTGCGGGGGGCTGGCTACACCTTC. This sequence encodes CASSLRGAGYTF.

This clonotype was observed many times. The chain joins TRBV7-8 to TRBJ1-2, with no clear D. Germline V gene data show CDR1 as SGHVS and CDR2 as FQNEAQ. This CDR3 spans 14 amino acids. Trimming removed 1 base from V and 7 bases from J, with 13 bases in between. CDR3 residues: CASSLDTGSAGYTF. Here the CDR3 DNA reads TGTGCCAGCAGCTTAGACACGGGATCGGCTGGCTACACCTTC.

This clonotype has only a few counts. The rearrangement joins TRBV6-2 or TRBV6-3 to TRBJ2-7; D assignment may be TRBD1 or TRBD2 (6 bases each). V was cut by 6 bases and J by 0 bases, with 21 bases left in between. CDR1 and CDR2 from the germline V gene are MNHEY and SVGEGT. CDR3 size: 17 residues. The CDR3 loop reads CASSLDTQGLFSYEQYF. In DNA, the CDR3 is TGTGCCAGCAGCCTCGACACACAGGGACTCTTCTCCTACGAGCAGTACTTC.

J is TRBJ2-5 and V is TRBV25-1; no reliable D call. CDR3 length: 14 amino acids. Between the trimmed V and J ends, which lost 1 base and 4 bases, there was a span of 10 bases. CDR1 and CDR2 (germline): MGHDK, SYGVNS. CDR3 residues: CASSEWAGTETQYF. The DNA of the CDR3 is TGTGCCAGCAGTGAATGGGCAGGAACAGAGACCCAGTACTTC.

In its sample, this clonotype was seen many times. DNA of the CDR3: TGTGCCAGCGCAGCATACGGGGAGCTGTTTTTT. As protein: CASAAYGELFF. The V and J genes are TRBV19 and TRBJ2-2; D uncertain. Germline V gene lookup returns CDR1 LNHDA and CDR2 SQIVND (reference sequence). This CDR3 comprises 11 residues. Between the trimmed V and J ends, which lost 9 bases and 7 bases, there was a span of 9 bases.

The chain couples TRBV4-2 to TRBJ2-5, with 9 bases lining up with TRBD2. The CDR3 has 17 residues. The germline V gene has CDR1 LGHNA and CDR2 YNFKEQ. V lost 0 bases to trimming and J lost 5 bases; unmatched junction nucleotides: 10. The CDR3 is CASSQDPAGGPGETQYF. The CDR3 DNA sequence: TGTGCCAGCAGCCAAGACCCCGCGGGGGGGCCGGGTGAGACCCAGTACTTC.

This clonotype appeared many times. The chain uses TRBV5-1 and TRBJ2-7, with D maybe TRBD2 (6 bases). From germline, CDR1 is SGHRS and CDR2 YFSETQ. Trimming removed 4 bases from V and 1 base from J, with 15 bases in between. This CDR3 has 15 residues. The CDR3 is CASSLGGLTSYEQYF. CDR3 nucleotide sequence: TGCGCCAGCAGCCTGGGGGGACTTACATCCTACGAGCAGTACTTC.

This clonotype was recorded at least ten times. CDR3 sequence (DNA): TGTGCCAGCAGTTACGAGTCGCCCAGTTGGGGGGCACGCGGCTGGGAGCAGTACTTC. Protein product: CASSYESPSWGARGWEQYF. The gene calls are TRBV6-6 and TRBJ2-7; either TRBD1 or TRBD2 may fit D (6 bases each). V dropped 2 bases and J dropped 7 bases, with 30 bases sitting between them. This CDR3 comprises 19 residues. The germline gives CDR1 MNHNY, CDR2 SVGAGI (reference sequence).

This clonotype was found many times. This chain connects TRBV20-1 to TRBJ2-7, with TRBD2 as a possible D gene (6 bases). From germline, CDR1 is DFQATT and CDR2 SNEGSKA (reference sequence). Between the trimmed V and J ends, which lost 7 bases and 9 bases, there was a span of 16 bases. CDR3 length: 11 amino acids. CDR3 in DNA: TGCAGTGGGGAAAATAGCGGCGGGCAGTACTTC. Protein product: CSGENSGGQYF.

This clonotype was seen at least ten times. This rearrangement joins TRBV11-3 to TRBJ2-7; 9 bases align to TRBD2. Trimming at V came to 1 base and at J to 3 bases, leaving 7 bases not matched to a gene. Germline values: CDR1 SGHNT, CDR2 YENEEA. This CDR3 is 16 amino acids long. CDR3 nucleotide sequence: TGTGCCAGCAGCTTAGGGGTAGCGGGAGAATACTACGAGCAGTACTTC. Protein: CASSLGVAGEYYEQYF. The complete variable domain, with remaining parts taken from reference TRBV11-3 and TRBJ2-7, reads EAGVVQSPRYKIIEKKQPVAFWCNPISGHNTLYWYLQNLGQGPELLIRYENEEAVDDSQLPKDRFSAERLKGVDSTLKIQPAELGDSAVYLCASSLGVAGEYYEQYFGPGTRLTVT.

The chain employs TRBV12-3 or TRBV12-4 and TRBJ2-7; the D gene is possibly TRBD1 (6 bases). Trimming stripped 5 bases from V and 0 bases from J, with 14 bases between. This CDR3 region has 15 residues. The CDR3 reads CASSADRRSSYEQYF. The CDR3 DNA sequence: TGTGCCAGCAGTGCAGACAGGAGGAGCTCCTACGAGCAGTACTTC.

In this sample, this clonotype turned up many times. The chain's CDR3 is CASSQHSTGNYGYTF. The CDR3 coding sequence is TGTGCCAGCAGCCAGCATTCGACTGGTAACTATGGCTACACCTTC. The chain couples TRBV12-3 or TRBV12-4 to TRBJ1-2; D is undetermined. CDR3 length: 15 amino acids. V lost 6 bases and J 1 base, leaving 15 bases between the germline ends.

This clonotype was recorded at least ten times. The V and J genes are TRBV19 and TRBJ1-3, with no clear D. The V gene's germline CDR1 is LNHDA and CDR2 SQIVND (reference sequence). V lost 7 bases, J lost 7 bases, and 11 bases lay in between. The length of the CDR3 is 12 residues. This CDR3 reads CASNQMRNTIYF. The CDR3 coding sequence is TGTGCCAGTAATCAAATGAGGAACACCATATATTTT.

This clonotype was detected many times. Here the CDR3 DNA reads TGTGCCACCAAATTGCCAGGGTCCAATCAGCCCCAGCATTTT. Translating gives CATKLPGSNQPQHF. This chain links TRBV28 with TRBJ1-5; perhaps TRBD1 as D (5 bases). Per the germline V gene, CDR1 is MDHEN and CDR2 is SYDVKM. The CDR3 extends over 14 amino acids. V lost 10 bases, J lost 3 bases, and 16 bases lay in between.

This clonotype was recorded at least ten times. The genes are TRBV30 and TRBJ1-3; D is possibly TRBD1 (6 bases). Germline V CDR1 and CDR2: GTSNPN, SVGIG (reference sequence). V was pared by 0 bases and J by 0 bases, with 15 bases between. This CDR3 has 17 amino acids. The CDR3 is CAWSVPGGIDSGNTIYF. The CDR3 DNA is TGTGCCTGGAGTGTACCGGGGGGCATCGACTCTGGAAACACCATATATTTT.

This sequence joins TRBV6-1 and TRBJ2-2, with a possible D match to TRBD2 (7 bases). CDR1 and CDR2 from the germline V gene are MNHNS and SASEGT. V was cut by 3 bases and J by 0 bases, with 14 bases left in between. This CDR3 has 17 residues. The CDR3 DNA reads TGTGCCAGCAGTGATGCGGGGGCTACTACGAACACCGGGGAGCTGTTTTTT. Its protein is CASSDAGATTNTGELFF.

At least ten counts were recorded for this clonotype. The CDR3 DNA reads as TGTGCCAGCAACCCTGCCCTAGGCCTTAGCAATCAGCCCCAGCATTTT. Protein product: CASNPALGLSNQPQHF. The rearrangement joins TRBV6-1 to TRBJ1-5, with unresolved D. The V gene's germline CDR1 is MNHNS and CDR2 SASEGT. This CDR3 comprises 16 residues. Trimming removed 7 bases from V and 0 bases from J, with 16 bases in between.

This clonotype came up many times. The J gene is TRBJ2-7, the V gene TRBV4-1; a weak D match, TRBD1 (6 bases). Per germline, CDR1 MGHRA and CDR2 YSYEKL. The CDR3 length is 16 residues. V lost 0 bases, J lost 0 bases, and 12 bases lay in between. The CDR3 DNA reads TGCGCCAGCAGCCAAGATTCAGGGGTCCCCTCCTACGAGCAGTACTTC. Amino acid sequence: CASSQDSGVPSYEQYF.

This clonotype has a count of ten or more. The chain employs TRBV6-6 and TRBJ2-5, with TRBD1 identical over 8 bases. Trimming removed 10 bases from V and 2 bases from J; junction bases left unmatched: 12. Germline assignment: CDR1 MNHNY and CDR2 SVGAGI (reference sequence). This CDR3 is built from 15 residues. CDR3 nucleotides: TGTGCCACCCAGAGCCCCGGGACAGGACAAGAGACCCAGTACTTC. Amino acids: CATQSPGTGQETQYF.

This clonotype occurred many times. The chain combines TRBV11-1 with TRBJ2-7; TRBD2 agrees at 12 bases. This CDR3 is 19 amino acids long. Per the germline V gene, CDR1 is SGHAT and CDR2 is FQDESV (reference sequence). J was trimmed by 2 bases and V by 5 bases; bases with no gene match: 16. CDR3 amino acids: CASSKNRPRTSGETYEQYF. The CDR3 DNA is TGTGCCAGCAGCAAAAATCGGCCTCGGACTAGCGGGGAAACCTACGAGCAGTACTTC. Complete variable domain (other parts from reference TRBV11-1 and TRBJ2-7): EAEVAQSPRYKITEKSQAVAFWCDPISGHATLYWYRQILGQGPELLVQFQDESVVDDSQLPKDRFSAERLKGVDSTLKIQPAELGDSAMYLCASSKNRPRTSGETYEQYFGPGTRLTVT.

This clonotype was recorded many times. The J gene is TRBJ1-1, the V gene TRBV27, with D perhaps TRBD1 (5 bases). Germline CDR1 is MNHEY and CDR2 is SMNVEV (reference sequence). This CDR3 is 14 amino acids long. V was pared by 3 bases and J by 5 bases, with 13 bases between. CDR3 residues: CASSFRRGGTEAFF. In DNA, the CDR3 is TGTGCCAGCAGTTTTAGGCGGGGCGGGACTGAAGCTTTCTTT.